The 22 T cell receptor beta chains presented below share a single source sample, sequenced in a study of identical twins. TCRdb passed the 5' RACE reads through MiXCR, listing each CDR3 protein once. The sample has a few hundred thousand distinct CDR3 sequences, 8.5% to 10% seen once; the top ten hold about 8.1%. Specimen: naive T cells sorted from blood. These TCRs come from a woman aged 45-65 years in good health.

There are many counts of this clonotype. The genes are TRBV20-1 and TRBJ2-5; 7 nucleotides line up with TRBD2. CDR1 DFQATT and CDR2 SNEGSKA come from the germline V gene (reference sequence). CDR3 length equals 13 residues. J lost 5 bases, V lost 3 bases, and 6 bases had no gene match. CDR3 sequence: CSASGRLKETQYF. Here the CDR3 DNA reads TGCAGTGCTAGCGGGAGGCTTAAGGAGACCCAGTACTTC.

This clonotype was detected a few times. The chain combines TRBV10-2 with TRBJ2-1, with a possible D match to TRBD1 (5 bases). V was trimmed by 0 bases and J by 9 bases, leaving 15 bases between them. CDR1 is WSHSY and CDR2 is SAAADI in the germline V gene. The CDR3 spans 15 residues. The CDR3 DNA follows: TGCGCCAGCAGTGAGTCCCCTGACAGATTCGGTGAGCAGTTCTTC. Residues: CASSESPDRFGEQFF.

V usage is TRBV6-1 and J usage is TRBJ1-1; D is unclear. With 8 bases removed from V and 5 bases from J, the gap between germline ends came to 12 bases. CDR1 and CDR2 from the germline V gene are MNHNS and SASEGT. This CDR3 contains 12 residues. CDR3: CASSGLLTEAFF. The CDR3 coding sequence is TGTGCCAGCTCCGGGTTGTTAACTGAAGCTTTCTTT.

The J gene is TRBJ2-3, the V gene TRBV7-2, with no clear D. The CDR3 has 13 residues. The germline CDR1 and CDR2 sequences are SGHTA and FQGNSA. Trimming removed 5 bases at V and 2 bases at J, with 8 bases between. CDR3 sequence: CASSQIPTDTQYF. The CDR3 region has the DNA TGTGCCAGCAGCCAGATACCCACAGATACGCAGTATTTT.

CDR3 nucleotide sequence: TGTGCCAGCAGCCGCTATGCAACTAATGAAAAACTGTTTTTT. It codes for CASSRYATNEKLFF. The V and J genes are TRBV6-5 and TRBJ1-4; no firm D call. CDR3 size: 14 residues. V was trimmed by 6 bases and J by 0 bases, leaving 8 bases between them. CDR1 and CDR2 (germline): MNHEY, SVGAGI.

The chain uses TRBV12-3 or TRBV12-4 and TRBJ1-4; D gene ambiguous. CDR3 length: 15 amino acids. Deletions cut 6 bases from V and 0 bases from J, with 11 bases between. The CDR3 spells CASSWGEATNEKLFF. CDR3 sequence (DNA): TGTGCCAGCAGCTGGGGAGAGGCAACTAATGAAAAACTGTTTTTT.

Many counts were recorded for this clonotype. The DNA of the CDR3 is TGTGCCAGCAGTTACAATCGAGAGACCCAGTACTTC. This gives the protein CASSYNRETQYF. This sequence joins TRBV6-6 and TRBJ2-5; D unclear. Germline assignment: CDR1 MNHNY and CDR2 SVGAGI (reference sequence). The CDR3 consists of 12 residues. V gave up 2 bases and J gave up 4 bases, with 5 bases separating them.

This clonotype was recorded a few times. V is TRBV20-1 and J is TRBJ1-1, with 12 bases aligning to TRBD1. The V gene end was trimmed by 3 bases and the J gene end by 3 bases; junction bases not matched to a gene: 8. Germline V CDR1 and CDR2: DFQATT, SNEGSKA (reference sequence). The CDR3 length is 16 residues. As DNA, the CDR3 is TGCAGTGCTAGGGGGGTCGGGGACAGGGGGCACACTGAAGCTTTCTTT. It yields the protein CSARGVGDRGHTEAFF.

This rearrangement joins TRBV7-2 to TRBJ1-2, with D possibly being TRBD1 (5 bases). Trimming removed 1 base from V and 7 bases from J, with 13 bases in between. Germline values: CDR1 SGHTA, CDR2 FQGNSA. This CDR3 comprises 14 residues. CDR3 DNA sequence: TGTGCCAGCAGCTTAGTCCGGCAGGGCGGTGGCTACACCTTC. Protein product: CASSLVRQGGGYTF.

This clonotype was seen repeatedly, ten times or more. The rearrangement links TRBV4-1 to TRBJ2-5; 9 nucleotides align to TRBD2. Germline loops: CDR1 MGHRA, CDR2 YSYEKL. The CDR3 consists of 17 residues. J lost 1 base, V lost 0 bases, and 6 bases had no gene match. CDR3 in amino acids: CASSQDLSGRFQETQYF. DNA of the CDR3: TGCGCCAGCAGCCAAGATCTGAGCGGGAGGTTCCAAGAGACCCAGTACTTC.

This clonotype has just a few counts. The chain links TRBV5-1 to TRBJ2-7; perhaps D is TRBD1 or TRBD2 (6 bases each). Germline CDR1 is SGHRS and CDR2 is YFSETQ. The CDR3 loop spans 14 amino acids. The V gene lost 4 bases and the J gene lost 3 bases, with 14 bases spanning the gap. In DNA, the CDR3 is TGCGCCAGCAGCCCTTTAGGGGGGAACTACGAGCAGTACTTC. Protein: CASSPLGGNYEQYF.

This clonotype occurred a few times. The chain carries TRBV5-1 and TRBJ2-6, with TRBD1 as a possible D gene (6 bases). Trimming pared 2 bases from V and 1 base from J, leaving 10 bases between. The CDR3 spans 16 residues. Germline CDR1 and CDR2: SGHRS and YFSETQ. DNA for the CDR3: TGCGCCAGCAGCTTACAGGGTTTGTCTGGGGCCAACGTCCTGACTTTC. It codes for CASSLQGLSGANVLTF.

Here the CDR3 reads CASKREALREETQYF. The CDR3 DNA follows: TGTGCCAGCAAGAGGGAGGCCCTACGCGAGGAGACCCAGTACTTC. This rearrangement joins TRBV6-1 to TRBJ2-5, with TRBD2 as a possible D gene (6 bases). Germline V gene data show CDR1 as MNHNS and CDR2 as SASEGT. Trimming cost V 7 bases and J 5 bases, with 20 bases left between them. The length of the CDR3 is 15 residues.

The V call is TRBV10-3, the J call TRBJ1-3; unclear D gene. Germline V gene data show CDR1 as ENHRY and CDR2 as SYGVKD. The germline V and J ends were trimmed by 7 bases and 0 bases, with 10 bases remaining between them. CDR3 length: 14 amino acids. CDR3 protein: CAITPDRSGNTIYF. The CDR3 coding sequence is TGTGCCATCACCCCGGATCGCTCTGGAAACACCATATATTTT.

This clonotype was counted ten times or more. This chain joins TRBV29-1 and TRBJ2-3; weak D call: TRBD1 (5 bases). V was clipped by 7 bases and J by 8 bases, with 19 bases between them. CDR1 and CDR2 (germline): SQVTM, ANQGSEA. The CDR3 is made up of 13 amino acids. CDR3 sequence (DNA): TGCAGCGCGCGCATAACAGGAAAGTCTACGCAGTATTTT. Protein product: CSARITGKSTQYF.

With respect to this clonotype: This sequence may be a read error, since a much larger clone differs from it by one base. The chain combines TRBV5-1 with TRBJ2-2; no clear D. Germline assignment: CDR1 SGHRS and CDR2 YFSETQ. The CDR3 has 13 residues. CDR3 DNA: TGCGCCAGCGGCTTTGGGATTCCCGGGGAGCTGTTTTTT. Translation: CASGFGIPGELFF.

V is TRBV2 and J is TRBJ2-7; TRBD1 might be the D (5 bases). This CDR3 is built from 12 residues. CDR1 and CDR2 (germline): SNHLY, FYNNEI. Trimming took 8 bases from V and 3 from J, leaving 11 bases between them. The CDR3 sequence: CASGASLYEQYV. The CDR3 nucleotides are TGTGCCAGCGGGGCGTCCCTCTACGAGCAGTACGTC.

The chain uses TRBV28 and TRBJ1-4, with D unresolved. The CDR3 is 13 residues long. The V gene's germline CDR1 is MDHEN and CDR2 SYDVKM. Trimming stripped 8 bases from V and 6 bases from J, with 13 bases between. The CDR3 DNA reads TGTGCCAGCTGTACACCAAGGGATGAAAAACTGTTTTTT. Protein sequence: CASCTPRDEKLFF.

This clonotype was recorded many times. The genes are TRBV3-1 and TRBJ2-5; tentative D call: TRBD1 (6 bases). Germline CDR1 and CDR2: LGHDT and YNNKEL (reference sequence). Trimming removed 8 bases from V and 4 bases from J, with 20 bases in between. CDR3 length equals 15 residues. DNA of the CDR3: TGTGCCAGCCATGACCAGGCCGCCAGGGGAGAGACCCAGTACTTC. Translating gives CASHDQAARGETQYF.

In this sample, this clonotype turned up once. CDR3 sequence: CASSEARAVREETQYF. The CDR3 DNA sequence: TGTGCCAGCAGTGAAGCGCGGGCAGTGCGAGAAGAGACCCAGTACTTC. V is TRBV6-1 and J is TRBJ2-5; TRBD2 is a possible D gene (5 bases). Trimming pared 0 bases from V and 3 bases from J, leaving 14 bases between. Germline V gives CDR1 MNHNS, CDR2 SASEGT. CDR3 length: 16 amino acids.

This clonotype was seen only once. CDR3 bases: TGTGCCAGCAGCGGGACACAGGGAAAGGCAGATACGCAGTATTTT. Translating gives CASSGTQGKADTQYF. The rearrangement links TRBV6-1 to TRBJ2-3, with D tentatively TRBD1 (6 bases). V lost 6 bases, J lost 4 bases, and 17 bases lay in between. CDR1 and CDR2 (germline): MNHNS, SASEGT. This CDR3 spans 15 amino acids.

V and J are TRBV12-5 and TRBJ2-7; perhaps D is TRBD1 or TRBD2 (5 bases each). V gave up 5 bases and J gave up 1 base, with 21 bases separating them. The germline gives CDR1 LGHNT, CDR2 FRNRAP. The CDR3 is 17 amino acids. The DNA of the CDR3 is TGTGCTAGTGGTATAAGCCCGGGACGGCGCTTTTCCTACGAGCAGTACTTC. Protein: CASGISPGRRFSYEQYF. Full variable domain (remainder filled in from reference TRBV12-5 and TRBJ2-7): DARVTQTPRHKVTEMGQEVTMRCQPILGHNTVFWYRQTMMQGLELLAYFRNRAPLDDSGMPKDRFSAEMPDATLATLKIQPSEPRDSAVYFCASGISPGRRFSYEQYFGPGTRLTVT.